This T cell receptor beta chain was obtained from a study of blood T cells in healthy people across ages. Study results and caveats: Roughly linear age-related decline in beta diversity appeared, significant by age around 38. Both higher diversity and more naive CD4+ cells marked long-lived donors when set against aged donors.

A word on this clonotype: Its cognate antigen is unknown.

Using a J-beta primer mix together with a sample-barcoded 5' primer, a second PCR was run for roughly 6 to 12 cycles. In TCRdb, the 5' RACE reads were re-called with MiXCR into one record per CDR3 protein. The top ten clones hold over 25% of a sample with 270,000 or so distinct CDR3 sequences, 27% of them seen once. Trimming cost V 4 bases and J 8 bases, with 8 bases left between them. CDR1 and CDR2 (germline): LGHDT, YNNKEL (reference sequence). The CDR3 sequence is 11 residues long. This sequence was found in a woman in her 70s in good health. This chain connects TRBV3-1 to TRBJ1-2; D is perhaps TRBD1 (5 bases). Sequenced material: blood. CDR3: CASSPGEGYTF. In nucleotides, the CDR3 is TGTGCCAGCAGCCCGGGGGAGGGCTACACCTTC.